Each of the 3 T cell receptor beta chains below was sequenced from the same sample in a study of T cells in tuberculosis. Sequencing used immunoSEQ multiplex PCR; TCRdb keeps in-frame clones, though not all of them. The sample holds roughly 35,000 clones, over 85% seen once. Source material: PBMCs. These receptors were obtained from a donor aged 10-29 years with latent tuberculosis or without tuberculosis infection.

This clone occurred once. The chain uses TRBV19 and TRBJ2-1, with 8 bases fitting TRBD2. CDR3 length: 16 residues. Trimming cost V 9 bases and J 8 bases; bases outside gene matches: 18. In germline, CDR1 is LNHDA, CDR2 SQIVND (reference sequence). CDR3 bases: TGTGCCAGCCGAGAAATAGCTGGCCGGGGGGGGGATGAGCAGTTCTTC. As protein: CASREIAGRGGDEQFF.

The rearrangement links TRBV9 to TRBJ2-7, with D possibly TRBD2 on 5 matching bases. The V gene lost 0 bases and the J gene lost 0 bases, with 7 bases spanning the gap. Looked up from germline, CDR1 is SGDLS and CDR2 is YYNGEE. The length of the CDR3 is 14 residues. CDR3 sequence: CASSVVEGSYEQYF. In nucleotides, the CDR3 is TGTGCCAGCAGCGTAGTTGAGGGCTCCTACGAGCAGTACTTC.

This chain uses TRBV27 with TRBJ1-6; TRBD1 is a possible D gene (6 bases). Germline-derived CDR1 and CDR2 are MNHEY and SMNVEV (reference sequence). Trimming shortened V by 2 bases and J by 6 bases, and 8 bases separated the two germline ends. This CDR3 is built from 14 residues. The CDR3 here is CASSLRGGNSPLHF. Written as DNA, the CDR3 is TGTGCCAGCAGTTTACGAGGGGGTAATTCACCCCTCCACTTT.